This section outlines one TCR beta chain sequence together with its context. CDR3 length: 17 residues. In germline, CDR1 is SGHRS, CDR2 YFSETQ. Trimming shortened V by 1 base and J by 5 bases, and 18 bases separated the two germline ends. Primers: 60 Vbeta forward and 13 Jbeta reverse. Generated by immunoSEQ multiplex PCR, the TCRdb table keeps only in-frame clones and is missing some. The sample has 150,000 to 200,000 clones; roughly 87% are singletons. This entry belongs to a study of cytomegalovirus exposure and HLA in healthy donors. Study-level background: The early release's HLA-typed donors yielded some 85 million unique TCRs.

Sequencing used PBMCs. This receptor was obtained from a girl aged 10-17 years in good health and CMV-seropositive. This chain connects TRBV5-1 to TRBJ2-2; D possibly corresponds to TRBD2 (6 bases). CDR3 nucleotide sequence: TGCGCCAGCAGCTTGCAATTACCGGGACTCGATACCGGGGAGCTGTTTTTT. Residues: CASSLQLPGLDTGELFF.